This passage covers 30 T cell receptor beta chains from one sample sequenced in a study of blood T cell repertoires in COVID-19. Using immunoSEQ multiplex PCR, the repertoire was profiled, and TCRdb retains in-frame clones only, with some absent. The sample lists around 120,000 clones; 69% were seen once. Sequencing was carried out using peripheral blood. Receptors originate from a man at least 80 years old with acute or convalescent COVID-19.

The gene calls are TRBV4-3 and TRBJ1-6, with D uncertain. V was shortened by 1 base and J by 2 bases, with 6 bases between the two germline ends. Germline assignment: CDR1 LGHNA and CDR2 YSLEER. CDR3 length: 15 amino acids. CDR3 residues: CASSQVGTYNSPLHF. The CDR3 bases are TGCGCCAGCAGCCAAGTGGGCACCTATAATTCACCCCTCCACTTT.

The J gene is TRBJ2-3, the V gene TRBV7-6, with 10 bases identical to TRBD2. V was clipped by 6 bases and J by 1 base; unmatched bases: 10. Germline V gene lookup returns CDR1 SGHVS and CDR2 FNYEAQ. The CDR3 is 17 residues long. The CDR3 DNA follows: TGTGCCAGCAGTACCACTAGCGGGACCTCCGGCACAGATACGCAGTATTTT. Protein product: CASSTTSGTSGTDTQYF.

The chain employs TRBV2 and TRBJ1-6; 7 bases are shared with TRBD1. This CDR3 spans 15 amino acids. Germline CDR1 and CDR2: SNHLY and FYNNEI. V was clipped by 6 bases and J by 5 bases; unmatched bases: 7. The CDR3 nucleotides read TGTGCCAGCAGCCGGAGACAGGGAGATAATTCACCCCTCCACTTT. This encodes CASSRRQGDNSPLHF. The full variable domain, completed using reference TRBV2 and TRBJ1-6, is EPEVTQTPSHQVTQMGQEVILRCVPISNHLYFYWYRQILGQKVEFLVSFYNNEISEKSEIFDDQFSVERPDGSNFTLKIRSTKLEDSAMYFCASSRRQGDNSPLHFGNGTRLTVT.

With respect to this clone: The identical CDR3 is also encoded by other nucleotide sequences in the sample. This chain joins TRBV28 and TRBJ1-1; maybe TRBD1 (6 bases). Trimming took off 6 bases at V and 5 bases at J, with 16 bases between the two ends. Germline-derived CDR1 and CDR2 are MDHEN and SYDVKM. The CDR3 has 14 residues. The CDR3 DNA sequence: TGTGCCAGCAGGCCTTTACAGGGAAATACTGAAGCTTTCTTT. As protein: CASRPLQGNTEAFF.

This clone was detected a few times. This chain links TRBV10-1 with TRBJ2-1; 8 bases are shared with TRBD2. V was pared by 5 bases and J by 2 bases, with 8 bases of the junction left unmatched. This CDR3 spans 16 amino acids. CDR1 and CDR2 (germline): WNHNN, SYGVQD (reference sequence). In DNA form, the CDR3 reads TGCGCCAGCAGTAGGTCAGCGGGGGCGACCTACAATGAGCAGTTCTTC. The encoded protein is CASSRSAGATYNEQFF.

This clone was seen at least ten times. V gene TRBV30 combines with J gene TRBJ1-1, with D perhaps matching TRBD1 (6 bases). Germline CDR1 is GTSNPN and CDR2 is SVGIG (reference sequence). The CDR3 spans 13 residues. V shed 5 bases and J shed 1 base, with 11 bases lying between them. The CDR3 is CAWVGQSNTEAFF. In nucleotides, the CDR3 is TGTGCCTGGGTAGGACAGTCGAACACTGAAGCTTTCTTT.

In its sample, this clone was seen a few times. This chain links TRBV7-9 with TRBJ2-3; TRBD1 matches at 10 bases. This CDR3 contains 17 residues. The J segment lost 4 bases and the V segment lost 3 bases, leaving 10 bases of the junction unmatched. Germline assignment: CDR1 SEHNR and CDR2 FQNEAQ (reference sequence). The CDR3: CASSFDRGQRFPDTQYF. The CDR3 coding sequence is TGTGCCAGCAGCTTTGACAGGGGGCAAAGGTTCCCAGATACGCAGTATTTT. Drawing the rest from reference TRBV7-9 and TRBJ2-3, the complete variable domain is DTGVSQNPRHKITKRGQNVTFRCDPISEHNRLYWYRQTLGQGPEFLTYFQNEAQLEKSRLLSDRFSAERPKGSFSTLEIQRTEQGDSAMYLCASSFDRGQRFPDTQYFGPGTRLTVL.

This clone came up a few times. The CDR3 sequence: CASSSHYEQYF. The CDR3 DNA follows: TGTGCCAGCAGCTCACACTACGAGCAGTACTTC. The chain carries TRBV6-2 or TRBV6-3 and TRBJ2-7; D unclear. Germline assignment: CDR1 MNHEY and CDR2 SVGEGT. The V gene lost 6 bases and the J gene lost 3 bases, with 6 bases spanning the gap. The length of the CDR3 is 11 residues.

In its sample, this clone was seen a few times. The genes are TRBV24-1 and TRBJ2-6, with D tentatively TRBD2 (5 bases). CDR1 is KGHDR, CDR2 SFDVKD, per germline. The ends were cut back, 4 bases at V and 0 bases at J, with 12 bases in the middle. The length of the CDR3 is 17 residues. The CDR3: CATSDPAGGSGANVLTF. The CDR3 DNA reads TGTGCCACCAGTGACCCGGCAGGAGGCTCTGGGGCCAACGTCCTGACTTTC.

The gene calls are TRBV7-2 and TRBJ2-7, with D maybe TRBD2 (5 bases). V was cut by 3 bases and J by 2 bases, with 26 bases left in between. The germline CDR1 and CDR2 sequences are SGHTA and FQGNSA. This CDR3 spans 19 amino acids. For the CDR3, the DNA is TGTGCCAGCAGCTTGGGAGCAGACCTGGTACTGCACCGAACCTACGAGCAGTACTTC. Translated: CASSLGADLVLHRTYEQYF.

The CDR3 bases are TGTGCCAGCAGCCAAGATCGAGCGGGAGCGAGGGATACGCAGTATTTT. This encodes CASSQDRAGARDTQYF. The chain has TRBV4-2 and TRBJ2-3, with TRBD2 matching over 8 bases. Trimming removed 0 bases from V and 6 bases from J; junction bases left unmatched: 8. The CDR3 contains 16 residues. Germline values: CDR1 LGHNA, CDR2 YNFKEQ.

The rearrangement joins TRBV11-2 to TRBJ2-3, with TRBD2 matching over 12 bases. Germline lookup yields CDR1 SGHAT and CDR2 FQNNGV. The CDR3 runs to 17 residues. V shed 3 bases and J 2 bases; nucleotides not matched to a gene: 6. The CDR3 loop reads CASSFGTSGWDTDTQYF. CDR3 nucleotides: TGTGCCAGCAGCTTTGGGACTAGCGGGTGGGACACAGATACGCAGTATTTT.

V usage is TRBV6-5 and J usage is TRBJ1-1; weak D call: TRBD1 (5 bases). The CDR3 runs to 12 residues. Between the trimmed V and J ends, which lost 10 bases and 3 bases, there was a span of 12 bases. Germline CDR1 reads MNHEY; CDR2 reads SVGAGI. This CDR3 is CATEGGDTEAFF. CDR3 nucleotide sequence: TGTGCCACAGAAGGAGGGGACACTGAAGCTTTCTTT.

Only a few counts were recorded for this clone. This rearrangement joins TRBV12-3 or TRBV12-4 to TRBJ2-7, with D tentatively TRBD1 (6 bases). The length of the CDR3 is 13 residues. V dropped 4 bases and J dropped 3 bases, with 10 bases sitting between them. The CDR3 sequence is CASSSVTGYEQYF. The CDR3 DNA follows: TGTGCCAGCAGTTCAGTGACAGGCTACGAGCAGTACTTC.

This clone was found many times. The chain combines TRBV27 with TRBJ1-5, with D unresolved. V lost 3 bases to trimming and J lost 9 bases, with 12 bases between them. The CDR3 loop spans 13 amino acids. Germline loops: CDR1 MNHEY, CDR2 SMNVEV (reference sequence). CDR3 nucleotides: TGTGCCAGCAGTTTTGGGCCCAACAGGCCCCAGCATTTT. This sequence encodes CASSFGPNRPQHF.

The V and J genes are TRBV15 and TRBJ2-2, with D perhaps matching TRBD1 (5 bases). The CDR3 sequence is 15 residues long. V dropped 0 bases and J dropped 5 bases, with 10 bases sitting between them. Germline CDR1 reads LNHNV; CDR2 reads YYDKDF (reference sequence). CDR3 region: CATSRDPPGTGELFF. CDR3 DNA sequence: TGTGCCACCAGCAGAGACCCCCCAGGGACCGGGGAGCTGTTTTTT.

The chain has TRBV9 and TRBJ1-1; possibly TRBD1 for D (5 bases). Germline V gene data show CDR1 as SGDLS and CDR2 as YYNGEE. The CDR3 totals 14 residues. With 1 base removed from V and 1 base from J, the gap between germline ends came to 8 bases. The CDR3: CASSVKGANTEAFF. CDR3 DNA sequence: TGTGCCAGCAGCGTAAAAGGGGCGAACACTGAAGCTTTCTTT.

The rearrangement joins TRBV6-5 to TRBJ2-4, with TRBD1 matching 9 bases. Germline lookup yields CDR1 MNHEY and CDR2 SVGAGI. The CDR3 contains 14 residues. Trimming at V came to 6 bases and at J to 8 bases, leaving 8 bases not matched to a gene. The CDR3 DNA sequence: TGTGCCAGCAGACCTGGACAGGGGAGAGACATTCAGTACTTC. Translation gives CASRPGQGRDIQYF.

The chain has TRBV7-2 and TRBJ1-5, with 8 bases identical to TRBD1. The V and J ends lost 1 base and 2 bases, in that order; junction bases with no gene match: 10. In germline, CDR1 is SGHTA, CDR2 FQGNSA. CDR3 length equals 18 residues. Here the CDR3 DNA reads TGTGCCAGCAGCTTAGGTGGGCAGGGGGCCGCCCGCAATCAGCCCCAGCATTTT. Its protein is CASSLGGQGAARNQPQHF. The full variable domain, rest sourced from reference TRBV7-2 and TRBJ1-5, is GAGVSQSPSNKVTEKGKDVELRCDPISGHTALYWYRQSLGQGLEFLIYFQGNSAPDKSGLPSDRFSAERTGGSVSTLTIQRTQQEDSAVYLCASSLGGQGAARNQPQHFGDGTRLSIL.

This clone occurred a few times. The rearrangement links TRBV11-2 to TRBJ2-7; no definite D call. CDR1 and CDR2 (germline): SGHAT, FQNNGV. V lost 5 bases and J 1 base, leaving 12 bases between the germline ends. The CDR3 extends over 14 amino acids. The CDR3 is CASSHTAISYEQYF. The CDR3, as DNA: TGTGCCAGCAGCCATACAGCAATATCCTACGAGCAGTACTTC.

The chain links TRBV29-1 to TRBJ2-3; the match to TRBD1 covers 10 bases. V lost 3 bases and J lost 2; bases outside the gene matches: 5. Germline V gives CDR1 SQVTM, CDR2 ANQGSEA. The CDR3 loop spans 15 amino acids. CDR3 region: CSVERQGANTDTQYF. The CDR3, as DNA: TGCAGCGTTGAGAGACAGGGGGCGAACACAGATACGCAGTATTTT.

This clone was picked up a small number of times. V and J are TRBV6-2 or TRBV6-3 and TRBJ2-2; D may match TRBD1 or TRBD2 (6 bases each). Germline V gene sequence: CDR1 MNHEY, CDR2 SVGEGT. The CDR3 is 15 amino acids. Trimming left V 6 bases short and J 3 bases short, with 14 bases between. CDR3 nucleotides: TGTGCCAGCAGCCCGGGGGCCATCGACACCGGGGAGCTGTTTTTT. Its protein product is CASSPGAIDTGELFF.

This clone was counted many times. The CDR3 is CASSLSGTSGIGGELFF. In DNA, the CDR3 is TGTGCCAGCAGCCTCTCCGGGACTAGCGGGATTGGCGGGGAGCTGTTTTTT. The rearrangement joins TRBV7-6 to TRBJ2-2; TRBD2 agrees at 13 bases. Germline V gives CDR1 SGHVS, CDR2 FNYEAQ. Losses at the gene ends were 5 bases for V and 7 bases for J; bases not matched to a gene: 10. This CDR3 has 17 residues.

This clone was seen a handful of times. The chain is built from TRBV6-6 and TRBJ2-7; 7 nucleotides line up with TRBD1. Germline V gives CDR1 MNHNY, CDR2 SVGAGI (reference sequence). CDR3 length: 11 residues. Trimming at V came to 10 bases and at J to 6 bases, leaving 6 bases not matched to a gene. CDR3 sequence reads: CATWTGLEQYF. CDR3 in DNA: TGTGCCACCTGGACAGGTCTCGAGCAGTACTTC.

The chain carries TRBV7-2 and TRBJ2-5, with 10 bases fitting TRBD2. Unmatched junction bases numbered 7, after V lost 5 bases and J lost 7 bases. The V gene's germline CDR1 is SGHTA and CDR2 FQGNSA. This CDR3 spans 14 amino acids. CDR3 nucleotide sequence: TGTGCCAGCAGCCCAAGCGGGAGGGGCGGGACCCAGTACTTC. Its translation: CASSPSGRGGTQYF.

V and J are TRBV5-5 and TRBJ1-5, with D unclear. This CDR3 has 16 residues. Germline V lookup: CDR1 SGHKS, CDR2 YYEKEE (reference sequence). The V end was cut by 4 bases, the J end by 0 bases, with 14 bases between. The chain's CDR3 is CASSTYPTGSNQPQHF. The CDR3 region has the DNA TGTGCCAGCAGCACCTACCCCACTGGTAGCAATCAGCCCCAGCATTTT. Full variable domain (missing parts from reference TRBV5-5 and TRBJ1-5): DAGVTQSPTHLIKTRGQQVTLRCSPISGHKSVSWYQQVLGQGPQFIFQYYEKEERGRGNFPDRFSARQFPNYSSELNVNALLLGDSALYLCASSTYPTGSNQPQHFGDGTRLSIL.

The J gene is TRBJ2-1, the V gene TRBV19, with TRBD2 identical over 11 bases. The CDR3 is made up of 14 amino acids. J lost 4 bases, V lost 11 bases, and 7 bases had no gene match. CDR1 LNHDA and CDR2 SQIVND come from the germline V gene (reference sequence). The CDR3 reads CAVSPSGGYNEQFF. CDR3 bases: TGTGCCGTTTCTCCTAGCGGGGGGTACAATGAGCAGTTCTTC. Drawing the rest from reference TRBV19 and TRBJ2-1, the complete variable domain is DGGITQSPKYLFRKEGQNVTLSCEQNLNHDAMYWYRQDPGQGLRLIYYSQIVNDFQKGDIAEGYSVSREKKESFPLTVTSAQKNPTAFYLCAVSPSGGYNEQFFGPGTRLTVL.

The chain links TRBV7-9 to TRBJ2-7; TRBD2 matches at 9 bases. Trimming removed 5 bases from V and 5 bases from J; junction bases left unmatched: 7. Germline assignment: CDR1 SEHNR and CDR2 FQNEAQ (reference sequence). CDR3 length equals 14 residues. The CDR3 reads CASSLGASGNEQYF. Written as DNA, the CDR3 is TGTGCCAGCAGCCTGGGGGCTAGCGGGAACGAGCAGTACTTC.

The V and J genes are TRBV9 and TRBJ1-5; 7 positions agree with TRBD1. The germline gives CDR1 SGDLS, CDR2 YYNGEE. The CDR3 has 14 residues. V dropped 4 bases and J dropped 4; count of bases not matched to a gene: 5. The CDR3 spells CASSQGQPNQPQHF. In DNA form, the CDR3 reads TGTGCCAGCAGCCAGGGACAGCCGAATCAGCCCCAGCATTTT.

This clone appeared many times. This chain links TRBV27 with TRBJ2-7; 9 positions match TRBD1. Unmatched junction bases numbered 6, after V lost 0 bases and J lost 3 bases. Per the germline V gene, CDR1 is MNHEY and CDR2 is SMNVEV (reference sequence). This CDR3 spans 16 amino acids. The CDR3 region has the DNA TGTGCCAGCAGTTTATCAGTGGGGGACAGGGTCTACGAGCAGTACTTC. It encodes CASSLSVGDRVYEQYF.